This T cell receptor beta chain was sequenced during a study of CD8 T cells in Susac syndrome. A quantity of roughly 0.5 to 1 ug RNA underwent reverse transcription using random hexamers. TCRdb recomputed calls from the immunoSEQ multiplex PCR reads with MiXCR, one row per CDR3 protein. The table shows fewer than 150,000 distinct CDR3 sequences, with 90% to 95% occurring only once. CD8+ and CD4+ T cells from blood underwent TCR beta sequencing, which was carried out in a high-throughput format. Negative isolation was applied to CD8+ and CD4+ T cells, and FACS enrichment was applied to TEMRA cells. Germline V gives CDR1 GTSNPN, CDR2 SVGIG (reference sequence). V was pared by 2 bases and J by 3 bases, with 20 bases between. This CDR3 contains 16 residues.

Sequenced: CD4+ T cells from PBMCs. The rearrangement uses TRBV30 and TRBJ2-7; D is perhaps TRBD2 (6 bases). The TCR comes from a human donor with multiple sclerosis. CDR3 sequence: CAWSNVRGALNYEQYF. The CDR3 nucleotides are TGTGCCTGGAGTAACGTCCGCGGGGCTTTAAACTACGAGCAGTACTTC.